The rows below give T cell receptor beta chains drawn from one sample of a study of spatial heterogeneity in lung cancer. In TCRdb, the 5' RACE reads were re-called with MiXCR into one record per CDR3 protein. The sample lists around 2,700 distinct CDR3 sequences; 5% to 6% were seen once. The material was lung tumor tissue, obtained at surgery. These receptors originate from a male donor with early-stage non-small cell lung cancer. CDR3s include the opening cysteine and the closing phenylalanine or tryptophan. The D gene is left open where the match is weak. Not all rows give a size; the values are once, few, many and, for expanded clones, a class.

NA,TRBV27,TRBJ1-2,13,medium-sized,TGTGCCAGCAGTTGGAGGCAGGGAAGCGGCTACACCTTC,CASSWRQGSGYTF
TRBD1,TRBV28,TRBJ2-1,14,medium-sized,TGCGCGACGCAACCCGGGACAGGAGGGAATGAGCAGTTCTTC,CATQPGTGGNEQFF
TRBD1,TRBV20-1,TRBJ2-1,11,NA,TGCAGTGCTGGACAGGGAAATGAGCAGTTCTTC,CSAGQGNEQFF
NA,TRBV6-2/TRBV6-3,TRBJ1-5,15,medium-sized,TGTGCCAGCAGTTTCTTGACGGGGCCCAATCAGCCCCAGCATTTT,CASSFLTGPNQPQHF
NA,TRBV4-3,TRBJ2-7,13,large,TGCGCCAGCAGCCTGGACAGAACCTACGAGCAGTACTTC,CASSLDRTYEQYF
NA,TRBV28,TRBJ2-7,14,many,TGTGCCAGCCTATCAGCCGGACGGACCTACGAGCAGTACTTC,CASLSAGRTYEQYF
NA,TRBV27,TRBJ2-6,16,medium-sized,TGTGCCAGCACCAATACCCACAGTGGTGGGGCCAACGTCCTGACTTTC,CASTNTHSGGANVLTF
NA,TRBV20-1,TRBJ1-5,14,large,TGCAGTGCCCCGCTAGGAGGGCTGTATCAGCCCCAGCATTTT,CSAPLGGLYQPQHF
TRBD1,TRBV20-1,TRBJ2-5,15,medium-sized,TGCAGTGCTAGTGTTTACGACAGGGGAATCGAGACCCAGTACTTC,CSASVYDRGIETQYF
NA,TRBV7-9,TRBJ1-2,13,medium-sized,TGTGCCAGCAGCTTAGCTAATGAGGATGGCTACACCTTC,CASSLANEDGYTF
NA,TRBV10-3,TRBJ2-7,14,medium-sized,TGTGCCATCAGTGAAAACAGCGAGTCCTACGAGCAGTACTTC,CAISENSESYEQYF
TRBD1,TRBV7-2,TRBJ1-4,14,many,TGTGCCAGCAGCTTATTACAGGGGGAAGAAAAACTGTTTTTT,CASSLLQGEEKLFF
NA,TRBV7-9,TRBJ2-7,16,medium-sized,TGTGCCAGCAGCTTAGGAACCAAAGGGATTGGAAACGAGCAGTACTTC,CASSLGTKGIGNEQYF
TRBD2,TRBV6-1,TRBJ2-5,19,medium-sized,TGTGCCAGCAGTGGCAGACTAGCGGGAACAAGGCCGGCAGGGGAGACCCAGTACTTC,CASSGRLAGTRPAGETQYF
NA,TRBV5-1,TRBJ2-1,11,medium-sized,TGCGCCAGCAGCTTGGAACAGATCCAGTTCTTC,CASSLEQIQFF
TRBD2,TRBV4-2,TRBJ2-5,16,medium-sized,TGTGCCAGCAGCCAAGGCAATAGCGGGATGGAAGAGACCCAGTACTTC,CASSQGNSGMEETQYF
NA,TRBV7-3,TRBJ1-1,13,NA,TGTGCCAGCAGCTATACCTGGAACACTGAAGCTTTCTTT,CASSYTWNTEAFF